These 2 T cell receptor beta chains were all obtained from the same sample, sequenced in a study of cytomegalovirus exposure and HLA in healthy donors. TCRdb's table, derived via immunoSEQ multiplex PCR, lists solely in-frame clones and lacks some. This sample has about 55,000 clones, with around nine tenths found just once. Specimen: PBMCs. All receptors come from a young man in good health and CMV-seronegative.

J is TRBJ2-7 and V is TRBV6-6; 8 bases agree with TRBD2. The germline CDR1 and CDR2 sequences are MNHNY and SVGAGI (reference sequence). CDR3 length: 13 residues. Germline trimming cut 3 bases from V and 6 bases from J; bases unmatched to any gene: 4. As DNA, the CDR3 is TGTGCCAGCAGTTATAGCGGGGATATCGAGCAGTACTTC. Translation gives CASSYSGDIEQYF.

The chain employs TRBV6-5 and TRBJ1-4; 8 bases are shared with TRBD1. Germline lookup yields CDR1 MNHEY and CDR2 SVGAGI. The CDR3 loop spans 14 amino acids. The ends lost 4 bases at V and 8 bases at J; junction bases unmatched: 6. The CDR3 DNA is TGTGCCAGCAGTTCCCAGGGGGCGCGAGAAAAACTGTTTTTT. As protein: CASSSQGAREKLFF.